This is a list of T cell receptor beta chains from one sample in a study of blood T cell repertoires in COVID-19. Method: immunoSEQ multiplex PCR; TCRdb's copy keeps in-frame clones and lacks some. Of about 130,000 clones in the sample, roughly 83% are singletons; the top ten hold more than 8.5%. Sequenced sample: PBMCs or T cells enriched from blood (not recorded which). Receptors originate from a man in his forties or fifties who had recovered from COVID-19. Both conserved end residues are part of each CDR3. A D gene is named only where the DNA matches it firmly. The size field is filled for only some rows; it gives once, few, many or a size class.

CASSPYWSGAGNTIYF | TGTGCCAGCTCACCATATTGGTCAGGGGCTGGAAACACCATATATTTT | TRBJ1-3 | - | - | TRBV18
CASSQRTSGGAAQYF | TGTGCCAGCAGCCAGCGGACTAGCGGGGGGGCAGCCCAGTACTTC | TRBJ2-5 | once | TRBD2 | TRBV13
CASSLGAGVAGELFF | TGTGCTAGCAGCTTAGGGGCCGGGGTCGCCGGGGAGCTGTTTTTT | TRBJ2-2 | - | - | TRBV7-7
CASSWRDRGYGYTF | TGTGCCAGCAGCTGGCGGGACAGGGGGTATGGCTACACCTTC | TRBJ1-2 | once | TRBD1 | TRBV5-4
CASSVRGAGAETQYF | TGTGCCAGCAGCGTAAGGGGAGCGGGGGCAGAGACCCAGTACTTC | TRBJ2-5 | - | TRBD2 | TRBV9
CASSSDRGRWTQYF | TGTGCCAGCAGCTCGGACAGGGGACGGTGGACCCAGTACTTC | TRBJ2-5 | - | TRBD1 | TRBV11-2
CASSAGGAGRPEKLFF | TGCGCCAGCAGCGCTGGTGGGGCAGGTCGTCCCGAAAAACTGTTTTTT | TRBJ1-4 | - | - | TRBV5-1
CASSLSLAGGYEQYF | TGTGCCAGCAGTTTATCCCTAGCGGGGGGCTACGAGCAGTACTTC | TRBJ2-7 | few | TRBD2 | TRBV28
CASSPGLVNEQFF | TGTGCCAGCAGTCCCGGACTAGTCAATGAGCAGTTCTTC | TRBJ2-1 | - | TRBD2 | TRBV6-2/TRBV6-3
CASSSRKRNIQYF | TGTGCCAGCAGTTCTAGAAAGAGGAACATTCAGTACTTC | TRBJ2-4 | - | - | TRBV2
CASRLNYNSPLHF | TGTGCCAGCAGGCTAAACTATAATTCACCCCTCCACTTT | TRBJ1-6 | - | - | TRBV27
CASSYGPGTSNADTQYF | TGTGCCAGCAGTTACGGACCAGGGACTAGCAATGCAGATACGCAGTATTTT | TRBJ2-3 | - | TRBD2 | TRBV6-2/TRBV6-3
CPLTGQAGGPNEQFF | TGTCCTTTAACGGGGCAAGCGGGGGGGCCCAATGAGCAGTTCTTC | TRBJ2-1 | - | TRBD2 | TRBV10-3
CATNSLNTEAFF | TGTGCAACCAACTCCCTGAACACTGAAGCTTTCTTT | TRBJ1-1 | few | - | TRBV19
CASSETRDRVDF | TGTGCCAGCAGCGAAACCCGGGACAGGGTGGACTTC | TRBJ2-5 | - | TRBD1 | TRBV7-2
CASSPVSSYEQYF | TGTGCCAGCAGCCCGGTAAGCTCCTACGAGCAGTACTTC | TRBJ2-7 | - | - | TRBV14
CASSPLPSGVKGVNIQYF | TGTGCCAGCTCACCACTGCCTAGCGGCGTAAAGGGTGTAAACATTCAGTACTTC | TRBJ2-4 | - | TRBD2 | TRBV18
CASSYSIQGHYGYTF | TGTGCCAGCAGTTACTCGATTCAGGGGCACTATGGCTACACCTTC | TRBJ1-2 | - | - | TRBV6-5
CASSMIRGSKNIQYF | TGTGCCAGCAGCATGATCCGGGGGTCCAAAAACATTCAGTACTTC | TRBJ2-4 | - | - | TRBV7-9
CASSQAAQGKGSPLHF | TGCGCCAGCAGCCAAGCAGCCCAGGGGAAAGGTTCACCCCTCCACTTT | TRBJ1-6 | - | - | TRBV4-1
CASSLAYIGELFF | TGCGCCAGCAGCTTGGCTTATATAGGGGAGCTGTTTTTT | TRBJ2-2 | - | - | TRBV5-1
CASSLGAGGLYTEAFF | TGTGCCAGCAGCTTAGGTGCAGGGGGATTGTACACTGAAGCTTTCTTT | TRBJ1-1 | once | TRBD1 | TRBV7-8
CASSGTSGLPETQYF | TGTGCCAGCAGCGGGACGAGCGGCCTGCCAGAAACCCAGTACTTC | TRBJ2-5 | - | - | TRBV9